The clone carrying this TCR beta chain was detected only a few times. No antigen is known for it. Here immunoSEQ multiplex PCR was the method, and the copy in TCRdb shows in-frame clones only, minus some. In the table there are under 25,000 clones, 82% of which are singletons. The record originates from a study of OX40 agonist ivuxolimab in advanced cancers. Study-level background: People in dose escalation had one of these cancers: hepatocellular carcinoma, melanoma, renal cell or head and neck cancer. Partial responses were recorded for three patients, including one with hepatocellular carcinoma and two with cutaneous melanoma. Overall study findings and caveats: More expanded clones were seen, on average, in CD8+ T cells than in CD4+. Clonal expansion was seen in CD4+ and CD8+ blood T cells by week 6 at 0.1 to 3.0 mg/kg.

The trim removed 3 bases at V and 0 bases at J, leaving 4 bases unmatched. Germline loops: CDR1 LNHDA, CDR2 SQIVND (reference sequence). The CDR3 runs 16 residues. The chain employs TRBV19 and TRBJ2-4; TRBD2 matches at 8 bases. This TCR was sampled from an adult with an advanced solid tumor such as melanoma, head and neck, liver or kidney cancer. The sequencing used CD4+ or CD8+ T cells sorted from blood, collected in a trial of the OX40 agonist ivuxolimab. Written as DNA, the CDR3 is TGTGCCAGTAGTATCGGGGGGGCCGGAGCCAAAAACATTCAGTACTTC. This sequence encodes CASSIGGAGAKNIQYF.